The rows below give T cell receptor beta chains drawn from one sample of a study of T cells in Graves' hyperthyroidism and ophthalmopathy. TCRdb recomputed calls from the multiplex PCR reads with MiXCR, one row per CDR3 protein. The data contain approximately 620,000 distinct CDR3 sequences, approximately 15% of them singletons. Material for sequencing was blood. The receptors shown here come from a woman between 25 and 40 years old with Graves' hyperthyroidism that later progressed to Graves' ophthalmopathy. CDR3s include the opening cysteine and the closing phenylalanine or tryptophan. The order of the fields is clone size, J gene, D gene, V gene, CDR3 DNA, CDR3 protein. A D gene is named only where the DNA matches it firmly. The listing skips clone size in some rows; elsewhere it reads once, few, many or a size class.

abundance: few
j_gene: TRBJ2-2
d_gene: NA
v_gene: TRBV5-1
CDR3nt: TGCGCCAGCAGCTTGGTGCCACAAGGAGCAGCCGGGGAGCTGTTTTTT
CDR3aa: CASSLVPQGAAGELFF

abundance: many
j_gene: TRBJ2-7
d_gene: NA
v_gene: TRBV2
CDR3nt: TGTGCCAGCAGTGAACAGGGCCAGGGCTACGAGCAGTACTTC
CDR3aa: CASSEQGQGYEQYF

abundance: NA
j_gene: TRBJ2-5
d_gene: TRBD2
v_gene: TRBV6-1
CDR3nt: TGTGCCAGCGTGGCTAGCGGGAGCCAAGGGACCCAGTACTTC
CDR3aa: CASVASGSQGTQYF

abundance: few
j_gene: TRBJ1-2
d_gene: NA
v_gene: TRBV28
CDR3nt: TGTGCCAGCAGTTTCAGGGACACTAACTATGGCTACACCTTC
CDR3aa: CASSFRDTNYGYTF

abundance: many
j_gene: TRBJ1-2
d_gene: TRBD1
v_gene: TRBV27
CDR3nt: TGTGCCAGCAGTTCCGACAGGGCAAGAGGCTACACCTTC
CDR3aa: CASSSDRARGYTF

abundance: many
j_gene: TRBJ2-1
d_gene: NA
v_gene: TRBV27
CDR3nt: TGTGCCAGCAGTTCTATAGGCTCCTACAATGAGCAGTTCTTC
CDR3aa: CASSSIGSYNEQFF

abundance: many
j_gene: TRBJ1-6
d_gene: NA
v_gene: TRBV30
CDR3nt: TGTGCCTGGAGTCTTTGGCAGGGAAATTCACCCCTCCACTTT
CDR3aa: CAWSLWQGNSPLHF

abundance: many
j_gene: TRBJ1-6
d_gene: NA
v_gene: TRBV7-2
CDR3nt: TGTGCCAGCAGCTTAGCAGGGGGATCACCCCTCCACTTT
CDR3aa: CASSLAGGSPLHF

abundance: NA
j_gene: TRBJ2-1
d_gene: NA
v_gene: TRBV7-9
CDR3nt: TGTGCCAGCAGCTTAGAAGGGGGAGTCCCCCACAATGAGCAGTTCTTC
CDR3aa: CASSLEGGVPHNEQFF

abundance: NA
j_gene: TRBJ2-4
d_gene: TRBD1
v_gene: TRBV19
CDR3nt: TGTGCCAGTAGTTCGCCGGACAGGTGGAACATTCAGTACTTC
CDR3aa: CASSSPDRWNIQYF

abundance: many
j_gene: TRBJ1-6
d_gene: NA
v_gene: TRBV28
CDR3nt: TGTGCCACCGAGGGTATGAATTCACCCCTCCACTTT
CDR3aa: CATEGMNSPLHF

abundance: NA
j_gene: TRBJ2-7
d_gene: TRBD1
v_gene: TRBV4-2
CDR3nt: TGTGCCAGCAGCCAGGGACAGACACACTCCTACGAGCAGTACTTC
CDR3aa: CASSQGQTHSYEQYF

abundance: NA
j_gene: TRBJ2-7
d_gene: TRBD1
v_gene: TRBV13
CDR3nt: TGTGCCAGCAAACAGGGGACAGGGGCCTACGAGCAGTACTTC
CDR3aa: CASKQGTGAYEQYF

abundance: few
j_gene: TRBJ1-1
d_gene: TRBD1
v_gene: TRBV7-9
CDR3nt: TGTGCCAGCAGGCCACTTGAGGGGGCTGGCACTGAAGCTTTCTTT
CDR3aa: CASRPLEGAGTEAFF

abundance: many
j_gene: TRBJ1-1
d_gene: TRBD1
v_gene: TRBV12-3/TRBV12-4
CDR3nt: TGTGCCAGCAGCGAAATCGACAGGGAGGGTGAAGCTTTCTTT
CDR3aa: CASSEIDREGEAFF

abundance: NA
j_gene: TRBJ2-5
d_gene: NA
v_gene: TRBV9
CDR3nt: TGTGTCAGCAGCGTAGGAAAAGAGGAGACCCAGTACTTC
CDR3aa: CVSSVGKEETQYF

abundance: many
j_gene: TRBJ1-2
d_gene: NA
v_gene: TRBV19
CDR3nt: TGTGCCAGCTCTACACAGGCAGATGGCTACACCTTC
CDR3aa: CASSTQADGYTF

abundance: NA
j_gene: TRBJ2-3
d_gene: NA
v_gene: TRBV5-5
CDR3nt: TGTGCCAGCAGCCCGGACAGATCCCGCACAGATACGCAGTATTTT
CDR3aa: CASSPDRSRTDTQYF

abundance: few
j_gene: TRBJ2-6
d_gene: TRBD2
v_gene: TRBV7-3
CDR3nt: TGTGCCAGCAGCTCCCCGGCGGGGGTCTCTGGGGCCAACGTCCTGACTTTC
CDR3aa: CASSSPAGVSGANVLTF

abundance: many
j_gene: TRBJ2-5
d_gene: NA
v_gene: TRBV12-3/TRBV12-4
CDR3nt: TGTGCCAGCAGTTTAGTAAGGGGGACATCCCCCAAGACCCAGTACTTC
CDR3aa: CASSLVRGTSPKTQYF

abundance: many
j_gene: TRBJ2-7
d_gene: NA
v_gene: TRBV10-3
CDR3nt: TGTGCCATCAGCTCAGGACAGACCTACGAGCGGTACTTC
CDR3aa: CAISSGQTYERYF

abundance: NA
j_gene: TRBJ1-1
d_gene: NA
v_gene: TRBV11-2
CDR3nt: TGTGCCAGCAGCTTCCAATGGGGGGTTGAAGCTTTCTTT
CDR3aa: CASSFQWGVEAFF

abundance: few
j_gene: TRBJ2-3
d_gene: TRBD2
v_gene: TRBV28
CDR3nt: TGTACCAGCAGCCCTCAACATGGACTAGCGGGAGCCAGGGGGCGGACGTTGAGGTCGGATACGCAGTATTTT
CDR3aa: CTSSPQHGLAGARGRTLRSDTQYF

abundance: many
j_gene: TRBJ2-1
d_gene: NA
v_gene: TRBV6-2/TRBV6-3
CDR3nt: TGTGCCAGCAGTACCTTAGTTTCAGTTTTGACGTACCATGAGCAGTTCTTC
CDR3aa: CASSTLVSVLTYHEQFF

abundance: many
j_gene: TRBJ1-2
d_gene: NA
v_gene: TRBV28
CDR3nt: TGTGCCAGCAGTTTGAACAGGGCCGGTGCGTTCTATGGCTACACCTTC
CDR3aa: CASSLNRAGAFYGYTF

abundance: NA
j_gene: TRBJ1-1
d_gene: NA
v_gene: TRBV4-1
CDR3nt: TGCGCCAGCAGCCAAGTCACACAAAACACTGAAGCTTTCTTT
CDR3aa: CASSQVTQNTEAFF

abundance: many
j_gene: TRBJ2-1
d_gene: NA
v_gene: TRBV7-2
CDR3nt: TGTGCCAGCAGCACGGGACACTACAATGAGCAGTTCTTC
CDR3aa: CASSTGHYNEQFF

abundance: NA
j_gene: TRBJ1-6
d_gene: TRBD1
v_gene: TRBV19
CDR3nt: TGTGCCAGTAGGACAGGGGAGGTGCATTCACCCCTCCACTTT
CDR3aa: CASRTGEVHSPLHF

abundance: few
j_gene: TRBJ1-3
d_gene: NA
v_gene: TRBV25-1
CDR3nt: TGTGCCAGCAGGGACAGCGGCAACACCATATATTTT
CDR3aa: CASRDSGNTIYF

abundance: NA
j_gene: TRBJ2-3
d_gene: NA
v_gene: TRBV6-5
CDR3nt: TGTGCCAGCAGTTACTCATTTGGGACACCAAACACAGATACGCAGTATTTT
CDR3aa: CASSYSFGTPNTDTQYF

abundance: many
j_gene: TRBJ1-2
d_gene: NA
v_gene: TRBV27
CDR3nt: TGTGCCAGCAGTTTTATCGGGCTCGACGGCTACACCTTC
CDR3aa: CASSFIGLDGYTF

abundance: few
j_gene: TRBJ2-2
d_gene: NA
v_gene: TRBV19
CDR3nt: TGTGCCAGTAGTCTCAACAAAGCGGGTACGAACACCGGGGAGCTGTTTTTT
CDR3aa: CASSLNKAGTNTGELFF

abundance: many
j_gene: TRBJ2-7
d_gene: TRBD1
v_gene: TRBV27
CDR3nt: TGTGCCAGCAGTTTCGCACCCTCGGGACAGTTCCCCGAGCAGTACTTC
CDR3aa: CASSFAPSGQFPEQYF

abundance: few
j_gene: TRBJ1-5
d_gene: NA
v_gene: TRBV20-1
CDR3nt: TGCAGTGCTAGTAGGCAGGGCCAGCCCCAGCATTTT
CDR3aa: CSASRQGQPQHF

abundance: many
j_gene: TRBJ2-7
d_gene: NA
v_gene: TRBV11-2
CDR3nt: TGTGCCAGCACCTATATCTTTGGTCCTTGGGAGCAGTACTTC
CDR3aa: CASTYIFGPWEQYF

abundance: many
j_gene: TRBJ1-2
d_gene: TRBD1
v_gene: TRBV27
CDR3nt: TGTGCCAGCAGTTTCGGGACAGGGGTTGGCTACACCTTC
CDR3aa: CASSFGTGVGYTF

abundance: NA
j_gene: TRBJ2-1
d_gene: NA
v_gene: TRBV5-1
CDR3nt: TGCGCCAGCAGCGGACCCAGCCGGGGAGGTTACAATGAGCAGTTCTTC
CDR3aa: CASSGPSRGGYNEQFF

abundance: many
j_gene: TRBJ2-1
d_gene: NA
v_gene: TRBV3-1
CDR3nt: TGTGCCAGCAGCCAAGTAGACAGATGGCAGTTCTTC
CDR3aa: CASSQVDRWQFF

abundance: few
j_gene: TRBJ2-1
d_gene: TRBD2
v_gene: TRBV9
CDR3nt: TGTGCCAGCAGCGAGAGACCAGCGGGAGGGCCTATTGAGCAGTTCTTC
CDR3aa: CASSERPAGGPIEQFF

abundance: many
j_gene: TRBJ2-7
d_gene: TRBD2
v_gene: TRBV9
CDR3nt: TGTGCCAGCAACCCCGGGACTAGCGATGGGTACGAGCAGTACTTC
CDR3aa: CASNPGTSDGYEQYF

abundance: many
j_gene: TRBJ2-3
d_gene: TRBD2
v_gene: TRBV10-3
CDR3nt: TGTGCCACCGGGGGGGGCGCAAAAGATACGCAGTATTTT
CDR3aa: CATGGGAKDTQYF

abundance: many
j_gene: TRBJ2-1
d_gene: TRBD2
v_gene: TRBV11-2
CDR3nt: TGTGCCAGCAGTCCGCTTAGCGGGAGGGCCGGGAATGAGCAGTTCTTC
CDR3aa: CASSPLSGRAGNEQFF

abundance: few
j_gene: TRBJ1-5
d_gene: NA
v_gene: TRBV28
CDR3nt: TGTGCCAGCTTCCAGGAGTTGTTTCAGCCCCAGCATTTT
CDR3aa: CASFQELFQPQHF

abundance: NA
j_gene: TRBJ1-2
d_gene: NA
v_gene: TRBV12-3/TRBV12-4
CDR3nt: TGTGCCAGCAGTACCCAGGCAGGGTACGGCTATGGCTACACCTTC
CDR3aa: CASSTQAGYGYGYTF

abundance: few
j_gene: TRBJ2-1
d_gene: TRBD2
v_gene: TRBV9
CDR3nt: TGTGCCAGCAGCGAACTAGCGTCCTACAATGAGCAGTTCTTC
CDR3aa: CASSELASYNEQFF

abundance: few
j_gene: TRBJ2-3
d_gene: TRBD2
v_gene: TRBV6-1
CDR3nt: TGTGCCAGCAGTGAAACTAGCGGGAAGGGGTCCGATACGCAGTATTTT
CDR3aa: CASSETSGKGSDTQYF

abundance: NA
j_gene: TRBJ2-1
d_gene: NA
v_gene: TRBV5-8
CDR3nt: TGTGCCAGCAGCTTGTATCGGGGGCGGGAAAGCTACAATGAGCAGTTCTTC
CDR3aa: CASSLYRGRESYNEQFF

abundance: NA
j_gene: TRBJ1-2
d_gene: NA
v_gene: TRBV24-1
CDR3nt: TGTGCCACCAGTGATTCAACCGGGGGGCACTATGGCTACACCTTC
CDR3aa: CATSDSTGGHYGYTF

abundance: many
j_gene: TRBJ1-5
d_gene: NA
v_gene: TRBV11-2
CDR3nt: TGTGCCAGCAGCCTAGAGTACAATCAGCCCCAGCATTTT
CDR3aa: CASSLEYNQPQHF

abundance: many
j_gene: TRBJ2-5
d_gene: TRBD2
v_gene: TRBV20-1
CDR3nt: TGCAGTGCTAGAGAGAGTAGCGGGAGACTTAAAGAGACCCAGTACTTC
CDR3aa: CSARESSGRLKETQYF